Each of the 26 T cell receptor beta chains below was sequenced from the same sample in a study of shared clonotypes between healthy human individuals. Sequencing used immunoSEQ multiplex PCR; TCRdb keeps in-frame clones, though not all of them. The repertoire consists of about 2.3 million clones, with approximately 90% occurring once and the leading ten covering 0.37%. The sequencing input was naive CD4+ T cells from PBMCs. Documented subset: CD45RA+ positively selected. Receptors were obtained from a man aged 18 to 30 in good health. Some clones in this sample may be carry-over from other donors' samples.

V gene TRBV27 combines with J gene TRBJ1-1; possibly TRBD1 for D (5 bases). The germline gives CDR1 MNHEY, CDR2 SMNVEV (reference sequence). CDR3 length: 13 residues. Trimming left V 4 bases short and J 8 bases short, with 14 bases between. CDR3 loop: CASSSHDRLEAFF. The CDR3 DNA reads as TGTGCCAGCAGTTCCCATGACAGACTAGAAGCTTTCTTT.

The chain has TRBV19 and TRBJ1-4, with a possible D match to TRBD1 (5 bases). This CDR3 is 14 amino acids long. V lost 4 bases and J lost 7, with 13 bases in between. In germline, CDR1 is LNHDA, CDR2 SQIVND (reference sequence). CDR3 sequence: CASSSGTGTEKLFF. Here the CDR3 DNA reads TGTGCCAGTAGTAGCGGGACGGGTACTGAAAAACTGTTTTTT.

CDR3 sequence (DNA): TGTGCCAGCAGCCGCCCTCCGGGAGAGACCCAGTACTTC. It translates to CASSRPPGETQYF. The V gene is TRBV5-6, the J gene TRBJ2-5; D remains ambiguous. CDR1 and CDR2 from the germline V gene are SGHDT and YYEEEE. The CDR3 spans 13 residues. V was clipped by 4 bases and J by 4 bases, with 11 bases between them.

The V and J genes are TRBV7-2 and TRBJ2-7, with D possibly matching TRBD1 (6 bases). Trimming removed 4 bases at V and 8 bases at J, with 30 bases between. Germline CDR1 is SGHTA and CDR2 is FQGNSA. The CDR3 contains 18 residues. The CDR3 nucleotides read TGTGCCAGCAGCTCCTCGCTGGGGGCCGTCGGACCAAACCCCCAGCAGTACTTC. As protein: CASSSSLGAVGPNPQQYF.

The rearrangement uses TRBV7-2 and TRBJ2-7; 12 bases match TRBD2. The CDR3 consists of 17 residues. Germline trimming cut 4 bases from V and 7 bases from J; bases unmatched to any gene: 14. Germline CDR1 SGHTA, CDR2 FQGNSA. CDR3 nucleotide sequence: TGTGCCAGCAGCTGGACGCCGACTAGCGGGAGTTATAATGAGCAGTACTTC. Translation gives CASSWTPTSGSYNEQYF.

The chain combines TRBV6-5 with TRBJ1-1; D perhaps matches TRBD1 (5 bases). V shed 7 bases and J shed 1 base, with 10 bases lying between them. The germline CDR1 and CDR2 sequences are MNHEY and SVGAGI. This CDR3 has 13 amino acids. The CDR3 nucleotides read TGTGCCAGCAATTCGCAGGGGAACACTGAAGCTTTCTTT. Residues: CASNSQGNTEAFF.

J is TRBJ2-3 and V is TRBV30; TRBD1 might be the D (5 bases). CDR1 and CDR2 (germline): GTSNPN, SVGIG (reference sequence). The V and J ends lost 0 bases and 0 bases respectively, with 13 bases between them. The CDR3 contains 16 residues. The CDR3 DNA reads TGTGCCTGGAGTGTAGGGCAGGGTGTAAGCACAGATACGCAGTATTTT. Its translation: CAWSVGQGVSTDTQYF.

The V and J genes are TRBV30 and TRBJ1-2, with TRBD1 matching 11 bases. From germline, CDR1 is GTSNPN and CDR2 SVGIG (reference sequence). The CDR3 contains 13 residues. V gave up 7 bases and J gave up 4 bases; unmatched junction bases: 5. Here the CDR3 DNA reads TGTGCCTTGGACAGGGGGCAAGGCTATGGCTACACCTTC. This encodes CALDRGQGYGYTF.

The rearrangement uses TRBV7-8 and TRBJ1-2, with TRBD1 as a possible D gene (6 bases). The length of the CDR3 is 17 residues. Germline values: CDR1 SGHVS, CDR2 FQNEAQ. The V end lost 3 bases, the J end lost 0 bases, and 17 bases lay between the germline ends. The CDR3 DNA follows: TGTGCCAGCAGCTTGTCTCTACAGGGCCCCGCTAACTATGGCTACACCTTC. Amino acids: CASSLSLQGPANYGYTF.

V and J are TRBV5-4 and TRBJ2-7; D is possibly TRBD2 (7 bases). The CDR3 covers 14 residues. The V and J ends lost 4 bases and 5 bases respectively, with 16 bases between them. Looked up from germline, CDR1 is SGHNT and CDR2 is YYREEE (reference sequence). The CDR3 nucleotides read TGTGCCAGCAGCGGTACGGGGGGCGGGAACGAGCAGTACTTC. Its protein product is CASSGTGGGNEQYF.

This rearrangement joins TRBV11-1 to TRBJ1-5; 7 bases agree with TRBD1. The V gene end was trimmed by 5 bases and the J gene end by 4 bases; junction bases not matched to a gene: 5. The germline V gene has CDR1 SGHAT and CDR2 FQDESV (reference sequence). CDR3 length equals 14 residues. The CDR3 here is CASSRQGENQPQHF. CDR3 DNA: TGTGCCAGCAGCCGACAGGGAGAAAATCAGCCCCAGCATTTT.

V usage is TRBV5-5 and J usage is TRBJ1-1; D not resolved. This CDR3 contains 15 residues. Trimming took off 1 base at V and 4 bases at J, with 14 bases between the two ends. Germline lookup yields CDR1 SGHKS and CDR2 YYEKEE (reference sequence). DNA for the CDR3: TGTGCCAGCAGCTTGCCCCCAGGCGTGGGCACTGAAGCTTTCTTT. It translates to CASSLPPGVGTEAFF.

J is TRBJ2-3 and V is TRBV27; D unresolved. Germline-derived CDR1 and CDR2 are MNHEY and SMNVEV (reference sequence). Trimming stripped 6 bases from V and 6 bases from J, with 16 bases between. This CDR3 comprises 14 residues. This CDR3 reads CASRGLVPVDTQYF. CDR3 DNA sequence: TGTGCCAGCAGAGGGCTCGTTCCCGTGGATACGCAGTATTTT.

Concerning this clone: Other DNA sequences of this sample code for an identical CDR3. The J gene is TRBJ2-7, the V gene TRBV7-3; D tentatively fits TRBD1 or TRBD2 (6 bases each). This CDR3 has 15 amino acids. With 5 bases removed from V and 1 base from J, the gap between germline ends came to 15 bases. The V gene's germline CDR1 is SGHTA and CDR2 FQGTGA. In nucleotides, the CDR3 is TGTGCCAGCAGCCTCGTAGGGGGGTCATCCTACGAGCAGTACTTC. This sequence encodes CASSLVGGSSYEQYF.

This clone was found a few times. The rearrangement links TRBV30 to TRBJ1-1, with 9 nucleotides matching TRBD1. With 3 bases clipped from V and 3 bases from J, the junction kept 5 bases outside the gene matches. CDR1 is GTSNPN, CDR2 SVGIG, per germline (reference sequence). The CDR3 is 14 residues long. The CDR3: CAWSSTGGDTEAFF. CDR3 bases: TGTGCCTGGAGCTCGACAGGGGGGGACACTGAAGCTTTCTTT.

This chain joins TRBV10-1 and TRBJ2-3; D is possibly TRBD1 or TRBD2 (5 bases each). Germline assignment: CDR1 WNHNN and CDR2 SYGVQD (reference sequence). V was shortened by 6 bases and J by 9 bases, with 19 bases between the two germline ends. The CDR3 extends over 14 amino acids. The CDR3 region is CASRRGTSRLTQYF. The CDR3 region has the DNA TGCGCCAGCAGACGAGGGACCAGCCGGCTGACGCAGTATTTT.

The chain links TRBV7-2 to TRBJ1-5; unclear D gene. In germline, CDR1 is SGHTA, CDR2 FQGNSA. Deletions cut 1 base from V and 2 bases from J, with 12 bases between. This CDR3 contains 16 residues. The CDR3 here is CASSLDLPAGNQPQHF. The CDR3 coding sequence is TGTGCCAGCAGCTTAGATCTCCCAGCAGGCAATCAGCCCCAGCATTTT.

CDR3 amino acids: CASSPGGSTGNTIYF. DNA of the CDR3: TGTGCCAGTAGTCCAGGGGGATCGACTGGAAACACCATATATTTT. The chain carries TRBV19 and TRBJ1-3; 7 positions agree with TRBD1. V shed 5 bases and J 2 bases; nucleotides not matched to a gene: 6. CDR1 and CDR2 from the germline V gene are LNHDA and SQIVND (reference sequence). The CDR3 spans 15 residues.

This clone turned up a few times. This CDR3 is also generated by other DNA sequences in the sample. Here the CDR3 reads CSVGLGETQYF. For the CDR3, the DNA is TGCAGCGTTGGTTTAGGGGAGACCCAGTACTTC. The chain uses TRBV29-1 and TRBJ2-5; no clear D gene. The germline gives CDR1 SQVTM, CDR2 ANQGSEA. This CDR3 is 11 amino acids long. Between the trimmed V and J ends, which lost 4 bases and 5 bases, there was a span of 8 bases.

The rearrangement joins TRBV6-1 to TRBJ1-2; D may be TRBD1 (6 bases). This CDR3 region has 13 residues. The V gene lost 6 bases and the J gene lost 6 bases, with 14 bases spanning the gap. Germline lookup yields CDR1 MNHNS and CDR2 SASEGT. Here the CDR3 reads CASRTPQGNGYTF. Here the CDR3 DNA reads TGTGCCAGCAGGACGCCTCAGGGGAATGGCTACACCTTC.

The V and J genes are TRBV5-4 and TRBJ2-2; D might be TRBD2 (6 bases). CDR1 SGHNT and CDR2 YYREEE come from the germline V gene (reference sequence). This CDR3 contains 14 residues. V was pared by 3 bases and J by 5 bases, with 11 bases between. In nucleotides, the CDR3 is TGTGCCAGCAGCTCGGAGCTAGCGACCGGGGAGCTGTTTTTT. Amino acids: CASSSELATGELFF.

The chain uses TRBV6-5 and TRBJ2-7; 8 nucleotides line up with TRBD1. Germline V gives CDR1 MNHEY, CDR2 SVGAGI. This CDR3 is 13 amino acids long. V dropped 1 base and J dropped 6; count of bases not matched to a gene: 2. CDR3 sequence (DNA): TGTGCCAGCAGTTACTGGGACAGGCGCGAGCAGTACTTC. Translation gives CASSYWDRREQYF.

The genes are TRBV4-3 and TRBJ1-5, with D uncertain. The CDR3 extends over 18 amino acids. Germline CDR1 reads LGHNA; CDR2 reads YSLEER. V lost 2 bases and J lost 5, with 22 bases in between. The CDR3 sequence is CASSQLLPRGEGYQPQHF. For the CDR3, the DNA is TGCGCCAGCAGCCAACTCTTGCCGCGGGGAGAGGGCTATCAGCCCCAGCATTTT.

V and J are TRBV27 and TRBJ1-3; 9 nucleotides match TRBD1. Germline lookup yields CDR1 MNHEY and CDR2 SMNVEV (reference sequence). V gave up 5 bases and J gave up 8 bases; unmatched junction bases: 7. The CDR3 length is 14 residues. CDR3 DNA sequence: TGTGCCAGCAGTCCTCATGGACAGGGGCACACCATATATTTT. Its protein is CASSPHGQGHTIYF.

In this sample, this clone turned up once. J is TRBJ1-2 and V is TRBV28, with a possible D match to TRBD1 (5 bases). V was clipped by 5 bases and J by 0 bases, with 16 bases between them. This CDR3 contains 16 residues. Germline V gene lookup returns CDR1 MDHEN and CDR2 SYDVKM. CDR3 protein: CASSPLGDGANYGYTF. Here the CDR3 DNA reads TGTGCCAGCAGTCCCCTTGGGGACGGAGCTAACTATGGCTACACCTTC.

CDR3 residues: CASSQVAAYNEQFF. Written as DNA, the CDR3 is TGCGCCAGCAGCCAAGTGGCAGCCTACAATGAGCAGTTCTTC. The chain has TRBV4-3 and TRBJ2-1; no clear D gene. With 1 base removed from V and 2 bases from J, the gap between germline ends came to 6 bases. The CDR3 length is 14 residues. From germline, CDR1 is LGHNA and CDR2 YSLEER.